Shown below are 20 T cell receptor beta chains from a single sample sequenced in a study of cytomegalovirus exposure and HLA in healthy donors. Primers for the PCR totalled 60 Vbeta and 13 Jbeta. Profiled with immunoSEQ multiplex PCR; TCRdb holds only in-frame clones, not every one. The sample gives some 38,000 clones, 68% of which show up once; about 4% is in the top ten. Sequenced input: PBMCs. These receptors were obtained from a man aged 35 to 55 in good health and CMV-seronegative.

This clone was seen more than once but under ten times. The chain carries TRBV5-1 and TRBJ1-6; D ambiguous. The CDR3 has 14 residues. Trimming left V 3 bases short and J 11 bases short, with 15 bases between. Germline V CDR1 and CDR2: SGHRS, YFSETQ. CDR3 in amino acids: CASSSAVQRAPLHF. In nucleotides, the CDR3 is TGCGCCAGCAGCTCCGCAGTCCAGAGGGCACCCCTCCACTTT.

V and J are TRBV7-9 and TRBJ2-7, with D perhaps TRBD1 (6 bases). CDR3 length equals 14 residues. V was pared by 6 bases and J by 2 bases, with 14 bases between. CDR1 is SEHNR and CDR2 is FQNEAQ in the germline V gene (reference sequence). CDR3 residues: CASRPRTETYEQYF. CDR3 nucleotide sequence: TGTGCCAGCAGACCCCGGACAGAAACCTACGAGCAGTACTTC.

This chain joins TRBV6-7 and TRBJ2-7; possible D gene TRBD2, 6 bases. TRBV6-7 is given ORF status, its function remaining uncertain. V dropped 5 bases and J dropped 2 bases, with 19 bases sitting between them. CDR3 length: 16 residues. The CDR3 bases are TGTGCCAGCAGTCGCCCCCGGCGGGACCGCACCTACGAGCAGTACTTC. Its translation is CASSRPRRDRTYEQYF.

V is TRBV9 and J is TRBJ2-7; 8 positions agree with TRBD2. Germline V gene data show CDR1 as SGDLS and CDR2 as YYNGEE. The CDR3 extends over 14 amino acids. The J segment lost 2 bases and the V segment lost 2 bases, leaving 3 bases of the junction unmatched. The DNA for the CDR3 is TGTGCCAGCAGCGTCGGGGGGGAAACCTACGAGCAGTACTTC. It yields the protein CASSVGGETYEQYF.

This sequence joins TRBV15 and TRBJ1-2; D not certain. The CDR3 totals 13 residues. V lost 0 bases and J lost 3, with 5 bases in between. Looked up from germline, CDR1 is LNHNV and CDR2 is YYDKDF (reference sequence). This CDR3 is CATSRDVDYGYTF. CDR3 bases: TGTGCCACCAGCAGAGATGTCGACTATGGCTACACCTTC.

In this sample, this clone turned up a few times. The J gene is TRBJ2-3, the V gene TRBV28; TRBD2 matches 8 bases. CDR1 and CDR2 (germline): MDHEN, SYDVKM. V trimming: 1 base; J trimming: 4 bases; junction bases outside the gene matches: 4. The CDR3 runs 15 residues. CDR3 protein: CASSLSAGVADTQYF. For the CDR3, the DNA is TGTGCCAGCAGTTTATCAGCGGGGGTGGCAGATACGCAGTATTTT.

This clone was picked up one time. The V gene is TRBV6-4, the J gene TRBJ2-3; 9 bases match TRBD2. The junction had 3 bases not matched to a gene; V was cut back by 4 bases and J by 1 base. Germline lookup yields CDR1 MRHNA and CDR2 SNTAGT. This CDR3 contains 15 residues. The CDR3 reads CASSVIAGGTDTQYF. CDR3 DNA: TGTGCCAGCAGTGTAATAGCGGGGGGCACAGATACGCAGTATTTT.

The chain carries TRBV5-4 and TRBJ1-2; 8 bases align to TRBD1. The V gene end was trimmed by 4 bases and the J gene end by 0 bases; junction bases not matched to a gene: 5. CDR3 length: 15 amino acids. The germline V gene encodes CDR1 SGHNT and CDR2 YYREEE (reference sequence). CDR3 DNA sequence: TGTGCCAGCAGCCGACAGGGGTTAGCTAACTATGGCTACACCTTC. Protein sequence: CASSRQGLANYGYTF. Complete variable domain (other parts from reference TRBV5-4 and TRBJ1-2): ETGVTQSPTHLIKTRGQQVTLRCSSQSGHNTVSWYQQALGQGPQFIFQYYREEENGRGNFPPRFSGLQFPNYSSELNVNALELDDSALYLCASSRQGLANYGYTFGSGTRLTVV.

In this sample, this clone turned up a few times. The rearrangement uses TRBV29-1 and TRBJ2-1, with 16 bases aligning to TRBD2. The CDR3 covers 16 residues. Germline CDR1 reads SQVTM; CDR2 reads ANQGSEA. Trimming at V came to 4 bases and at J to 3 bases, leaving 3 bases not matched to a gene. For the CDR3, the DNA is TGCAGCGTTGTTGGGACTAGCGGGGGGGACTACAATGAGCAGTTCTTC. This sequence encodes CSVVGTSGGDYNEQFF.

The genes are TRBV7-2 and TRBJ2-7; D is ambiguous. The CDR3 is 14 amino acids. The V end was cut by 3 bases, the J end by 3 bases, with 12 bases between. CDR1 SGHTA and CDR2 FQGNSA come from the germline V gene. CDR3 region: CASSFETRNYEQYF. For the CDR3, the DNA is TGTGCCAGCAGCTTTGAGACAAGGAACTACGAGCAGTACTTC.

This clone was observed a handful of times. V is TRBV5-4 and J is TRBJ1-4; D might be TRBD1 (6 bases). The CDR3 runs to 14 residues. The germline gives CDR1 SGHNT, CDR2 YYREEE (reference sequence). V was trimmed by 2 bases and J by 7 bases, leaving 12 bases between them. CDR3 DNA sequence: TGTGCCAGCAGCTTACGGGGAGGGGGTGAAAAACTGTTTTTT. It yields the protein CASSLRGGGEKLFF.

V usage is TRBV18 and J usage is TRBJ1-2; no reliable D call. Trimming took 5 bases from V and 4 from J, leaving 14 bases between them. The CDR3 loop spans 14 amino acids. In germline, CDR1 is KGHSH, CDR2 LQKENI. The CDR3 loop reads CASSVKEAVYGYTF. CDR3 coding DNA: TGTGCCAGCTCAGTTAAGGAGGCCGTCTATGGCTACACCTTC.

This chain links TRBV23-1 with TRBJ2-1; 9 bases map to TRBD1. TRBV23-1 is an open reading frame, and its role is uncertain. The CDR3 runs to 15 residues. The J segment lost 8 bases and the V segment lost 2 bases, leaving 7 bases of the junction unmatched. CDR3 nucleotides: TGCGCCAGCAGTCAACCGGGACAGGGTAGACATGAGCAGTTCTTC. Its protein is CASSQPGQGRHEQFF.

This sequence joins TRBV9 and TRBJ1-2, with a tentative D call TRBD1 (5 bases). Looked up from germline, CDR1 is SGDLS and CDR2 is YYNGEE. The CDR3 contains 14 residues. V shed 0 bases and J shed 4 bases, with 10 bases lying between them. CDR3 in DNA: TGTGCCAGCAGCGTAGGAGGAGGGGCCTATGGCTACACCTTC. It translates to CASSVGGGAYGYTF.

The chain is built from TRBV9 and TRBJ2-7; no clear D. Germline V gives CDR1 SGDLS, CDR2 YYNGEE. With 0 bases removed from V and 3 bases from J, the gap between germline ends came to 7 bases. This CDR3 contains 13 residues. CDR3 DNA: TGTGCCAGCAGCGTAGCTCTAAACTACGAGCAGTACTTC. This gives the protein CASSVALNYEQYF. The full variable domain, completed using reference TRBV9 and TRBJ2-7, is DSGVTQTPKHLITATGQRVTLRCSPRSGDLSVYWYQQSLDQGLQFLIQYYNGEERAKGNILERFSAQQFPDLHSELNLSSLELGDSALYFCASSVALNYEQYFGPGTRLTVT.

The sample holds one count of this clone. CDR3: CASSLDPTGDPFF. Written as DNA, the CDR3 is TGTGCCAGCAGCTTAGACCCGACAGGGGATCCGTTCTTC. The chain is built from TRBV11-3 and TRBJ2-1, with 8 bases fitting TRBD1. Per germline, CDR1 SGHNT and CDR2 YENEEA. The ends lost 0 bases at V and 15 bases at J; junction bases unmatched: 7. This CDR3 spans 13 amino acids.

This clone was observed a handful of times. V usage is TRBV5-6 and J usage is TRBJ2-5; D is perhaps TRBD2 (5 bases). The V gene lost 4 bases and the J gene lost 2 bases, with 15 bases spanning the gap. The CDR3 is 15 residues long. From germline, CDR1 is SGHDT and CDR2 YYEEEE. The CDR3 nucleotides read TGTGCCAGCAGCCTCGAACTAGGGCCGCAAGAGACCCAGTACTTC. This encodes CASSLELGPQETQYF.

This clone was picked up one time. The rearrangement links TRBV2 to TRBJ1-6; D may be TRBD1 (5 bases). V lost 1 base to trimming and J lost 11 bases, with 12 bases between them. Germline V lookup: CDR1 SNHLY, CDR2 FYNNEI. CDR3 size: 14 residues. CDR3 DNA: TGTGCCAGCAGTGAAGTGGGGGGATGGACACCCCTCCACTTT. Protein sequence: CASSEVGGWTPLHF.

The chain combines TRBV2 with TRBJ1-6; TRBD1 matches at 9 bases. The CDR3 has 14 residues. V was pared by 7 bases and J by 6 bases, with 4 bases of the junction left unmatched. Germline V CDR1 and CDR2: SNHLY, FYNNEI. CDR3 in amino acids: CASIGDRVNSPLHF. DNA for the CDR3: TGTGCCAGCATTGGGGACAGGGTTAATTCACCCCTCCACTTT.

As to this clone: Sequence at one end of the junction differs from germline and may be a read error. The CDR3 protein is CASGYRETPYEQYF. CDR3 DNA: TGTGCCAGCGGTTACAGGGAGACCCCCTACGAGCAGTACTTC. V usage is TRBV6-5 and J usage is TRBJ2-7; D may be TRBD1 (6 bases). Germline CDR1 MNHEY, CDR2 SVGAGI. The CDR3 is 14 residues long.